The clone carrying this TCR beta chain was detected only once. Its specificity is unknown. Here immunoSEQ multiplex PCR was the method, and the copy in TCRdb shows in-frame clones only, minus some. The sample comprises roughly 9,300 clones, under 80% of which are singletons, and 11% to 15% rests with the top ten. The sample comes from a study of chemoradiotherapy in HPV16-positive cancers. Study-wide results and caveats: In HPV16-positive patients, HPV-responsive T-cell expansion tracked better recurrence-free survival.

This CDR3 region has 13 residues. Germline loops: CDR1 SGHAT, CDR2 FQNNGV. J was trimmed by 6 bases and V by 5 bases; bases with no gene match: 6. Repertoires were sampled repeatedly during chemoradiotherapy. The V and J genes are TRBV11-2 and TRBJ2-7, with TRBD1 matching 8 bases. Sample collection occurred from a patient who underwent chemoradiotherapy. The TCR originated in a human donor with HPV-associated anogenital cancer. The CDR3 region is CASSILQGVEQYF. DNA of the CDR3: TGTGCCAGCAGCATACTACAGGGGGTCGAGCAGTACTTC.